The text below deals with one T cell receptor beta chain. The antigen remains undetermined. The source of the sample is a study of cytomegalovirus exposure and HLA in healthy donors. Study results and caveats: A likely sequencing artifact accounted for one observed cluster of highly shared sequence variants. The majority of TCR sequences were rare, yet some public TCRs appeared in many donors.

The PCR made use of 60 Vbeta and 13 Jbeta primers. Sequenced by immunoSEQ multiplex PCR; TCRdb stores in-frame clones only, minus some. The data hold 180,000 or so clones, with 77% observed a single time. The trim removed 4 bases at V and 4 bases at J, leaving 4 bases unmatched. The CDR3 covers 14 residues. Looked up from germline, CDR1 is SGHNT and CDR2 is YYREEE (reference sequence). Donors in the study were healthy people who gave bone marrow. Unrecorded immune exposure was likely among donors, who were nominally healthy when sampled. The chain employs TRBV5-4 and TRBJ1-4, with 7 bases that match TRBD1. The clonotype was recovered from a woman aged 60-75 years in good health and CMV-seropositive. The sample comprised PBMCs. This CDR3 reads CASSLGQYNEKLFF. CDR3 DNA: TGTGCCAGCAGCCTGGGACAGTATAATGAAAAACTGTTTTTT.